This T cell receptor (beta chain) was profiled in a study of T cells in Graves' hyperthyroidism and ophthalmopathy. Whole-study findings and limits: Blood samples included most of the expanded thyroid clonotypes exceeding 0.001. Before onset, by a median of about six months, the model predicted ophthalmopathy.

What was amplified from RNA transcripts were TCR beta CDR3 regions. The study used the HTBI primer set for a first-round RT-PCR of the TCR CDR3. TCRdb passed the multiplex PCR reads through MiXCR, listing each CDR3 protein once. The table includes around 700,000 distinct CDR3 sequences, about a third detected once. Graves' hyperthyroidism qualified as stable when ophthalmopathy did not progress within 18 months. Patients were excluded because of uncontrolled infection, other autoimmune disease, pregnancy or lactation. Between the trimmed V and J ends, which lost 8 bases and 2 bases, there was a span of 10 bases. Germline V CDR1 and CDR2: MNHEY, SVGAGI. This CDR3 comprises 14 residues. This clonotype was observed at least ten times. What it recognizes is unknown.

The sequenced material came from blood. The chain carries TRBV6-5 and TRBJ1-6, with D tentatively TRBD1 (5 bases). The clonotype was recovered from a woman aged 40-49 years with Graves' hyperthyroidism. CDR3 in amino acids: CASGRDPYNSPLHF. The CDR3, as DNA: TGTGCCAGCGGCAGGGATCCCTATAATTCACCCCTCCACTTT.